The next 27 T cell receptor beta chains were all read from a single sample in a study of T cell changes during pregnancy in multiple sclerosis. Clones were sequenced by immunoSEQ multiplex PCR, and TCRdb holds only the in-frame ones, with some missing. The sample lists roughly 50,000 clones, about 90% seen once, with 0.35% to 0.45% in the top ten. The sequenced sample was CD4+ T cells from peripheral blood mononuclear cells, obtained after pregnancy. The receptors here all came from a female donor with multiple sclerosis, enrolled in a pregnancy study.

The chain has TRBV7-9 and TRBJ2-6, with 7 bases fitting TRBD2. Trimming cost V 5 bases and J 2 bases; bases outside gene matches: 6. This CDR3 has 16 residues. Germline CDR1 and CDR2: SEHNR and FQNEAQ (reference sequence). The CDR3: CASSPQAGAGANVLTF. CDR3 nucleotides: TGTGCCAGCAGCCCGCAGGCGGGGGCTGGGGCCAACGTCCTGACTTTC. Based on the CDR3 plus reference TRBV7-9 and TRBJ2-6, the full variable domain is DTGVSQNPRHKITKRGQNVTFRCDPISEHNRLYWYRQTLGQGPEFLTYFQNEAQLEKSRLLSDRFSAERPKGSFSTLEIQRTEQGDSAMYLCASSPQAGAGANVLTFGAGSRLTVL.

The gene calls are TRBV30 and TRBJ1-4, with D unclear. Trimming cost V 0 bases and J 7 bases, with 12 bases left between them. CDR1 is GTSNPN and CDR2 is SVGIG in the germline V gene (reference sequence). CDR3 length: 14 residues. The CDR3 is CAWSVPGSGEKLFF. In DNA form, the CDR3 reads TGTGCCTGGAGTGTACCTGGTAGTGGTGAAAAACTGTTTTTT.

This chain links TRBV10-3 with TRBJ2-5; 7 bases align to TRBD1. Germline-derived CDR1 and CDR2 are ENHRY and SYGVKD. V shed 6 bases, J shed 2 bases, and the junction held 9 bases outside the gene matches. The CDR3 consists of 15 residues. The CDR3 DNA follows: TGTGCCATCAGCCCCACCCAGGACAGGCAAGAGACCCAGTACTTC. It yields the protein CAISPTQDRQETQYF.

A single count supports this clone. The chain employs TRBV5-1 and TRBJ2-6; D is possibly TRBD1 (5 bases). CDR3 size: 20 residues. Trimming left V 1 base short and J 0 bases short, with 20 bases between. Germline V gene lookup returns CDR1 SGHRS and CDR2 YFSETQ. The CDR3 DNA follows: TGCGCCAGCAGCTTGTGGGGCCAGGGTGGTGGGGTCTCTGGGGCCAACGTCCTGACTTTC. Translating gives CASSLWGQGGGVSGANVLTF.

V is TRBV27 and J is TRBJ1-5; 9 bases agree with TRBD1. In germline, CDR1 is MNHEY, CDR2 SMNVEV (reference sequence). J gave up 0 bases and V 5 bases, and 5 bases lay outside the gene matches. The CDR3 sequence is 16 residues long. The DNA for the CDR3 is TGTGCCAGCAGTCCACACAGGGGGCGTAGCAATCAGCCCCAGCATTTT. It codes for CASSPHRGRSNQPQHF.

There are many counts of this clone. The J gene is TRBJ2-2, the V gene TRBV19; TRBD2 might be the D (6 bases). Germline V gives CDR1 LNHDA, CDR2 SQIVND (reference sequence). CDR3 length: 12 residues. V was cut by 7 bases and J by 5 bases, with 8 bases left in between. The CDR3 spells CASKGGTGELFF. CDR3 nucleotide sequence: TGTGCCAGTAAGGGAGGAACCGGGGAGCTGTTTTTT.

This CDR3 is CASSISGRAQDTQYF. Written as DNA, the CDR3 is TGTGCCAGCAGCATTAGCGGGAGGGCCCAAGATACGCAGTATTTT. This chain links TRBV7-2 with TRBJ2-3, with 11 bases fitting TRBD2. The junction had 6 bases not matched to a gene; V was cut back by 5 bases and J by 5 bases. This CDR3 is built from 15 residues. Per the germline V gene, CDR1 is SGHTA and CDR2 is FQGNSA.

The rearrangement joins TRBV4-3 to TRBJ2-1; TRBD2 agrees at 9 bases. Germline assignment: CDR1 LGHNA and CDR2 YSLEER. CDR3 size: 15 residues. Unmatched junction bases numbered 7, after V lost 8 bases and J lost 2 bases. The CDR3 reads CASLRSGRAYNEQFF. The DNA of the CDR3 is TGCGCCAGCCTACGTAGCGGGAGAGCCTACAATGAGCAGTTCTTC.

The chain uses TRBV5-1 and TRBJ1-4; perhaps TRBD1 as D (6 bases). V gave up 3 bases and J gave up 5 bases, with 14 bases separating them. The CDR3 sequence is 15 residues long. Germline V lookup: CDR1 SGHRS, CDR2 YFSETQ. The CDR3 coding sequence is TGCGCCAGCAGCTACTCAGGGGACTACAATGAAAAACTGTTTTTT. This gives the protein CASSYSGDYNEKLFF.

V is TRBV7-8 and J is TRBJ2-5, with 7 bases that match TRBD2. V was clipped by 3 bases and J by 9 bases; unmatched bases: 16. The germline gives CDR1 SGHVS, CDR2 FQNEAQ. CDR3 length: 16 residues. This CDR3 is CASSFGESGILGAQYF. The CDR3 coding sequence is TGTGCCAGCAGCTTCGGCGAGAGCGGGATCTTGGGGGCCCAGTACTTC.

The chain combines TRBV11-2 with TRBJ2-6, with TRBD1 identical over 7 bases. J lost 0 bases, V lost 4 bases, and 3 bases had no gene match. From germline, CDR1 is SGHAT and CDR2 FQNNGV. The CDR3 is 16 amino acids. CDR3 sequence reads: CASSWTGGSGANVLTF. CDR3 DNA sequence: TGTGCCAGCAGCTGGACAGGAGGCTCTGGGGCCAACGTCCTGACTTTC.

The V call is TRBV19, the J call TRBJ2-2, with D perhaps TRBD1 (5 bases). The CDR3 consists of 15 residues. V gave up 4 bases and J gave up 2 bases, with 11 bases separating them. Germline values: CDR1 LNHDA, CDR2 SQIVND (reference sequence). The CDR3 reads CASSRAGINTGELFF. CDR3 nucleotide sequence: TGTGCCAGTAGTAGGGCAGGGATAAACACCGGGGAGCTGTTTTTT.

V gene TRBV5-1 combines with J gene TRBJ2-1; 10 bases line up with TRBD2. V shed 0 bases, J shed 7 bases, and the junction held 7 bases outside the gene matches. This CDR3 is 16 amino acids long. The germline V gene encodes CDR1 SGHRS and CDR2 YFSETQ. The CDR3 sequence: CASSLGSGRALNEQFF. CDR3 sequence (DNA): TGCGCCAGCAGCTTGGGGAGCGGGAGGGCCTTGAATGAGCAGTTCTTC. Looking up the rest from reference TRBV5-1 and TRBJ2-1 gives the full variable domain: KAGVTQTPRYLIKTRGQQVTLSCSPISGHRSVSWYQQTPGQGLQFLFEYFSETQRNKGNFPGRFSGRQFSNSRSEMNVSTLELGDSALYLCASSLGSGRALNEQFFGPGTRLTVL.

The rearrangement joins TRBV27 to TRBJ1-2; 7 bases are shared with TRBD1. The germline V gene encodes CDR1 MNHEY and CDR2 SMNVEV (reference sequence). V dropped 5 bases and J dropped 4; count of bases not matched to a gene: 7. This CDR3 spans 14 amino acids. The CDR3 region is CASSATGLGYGYTF. In DNA, the CDR3 is TGTGCCAGCAGTGCGACAGGGTTGGGCTATGGCTACACCTTC.

This chain joins TRBV6-1 and TRBJ1-5; TRBD1 matches at 11 bases. The CDR3 spans 15 residues. Germline CDR1 is MNHNS and CDR2 is SASEGT. V shed 4 bases and J 6 bases; nucleotides not matched to a gene: 5. In DNA, the CDR3 is TGTGCCAGCAGTGTCGGACAGGGGGCAGTTCAGCCCCAGCATTTT. As protein: CASSVGQGAVQPQHF.

This sequence joins TRBV29-1 and TRBJ2-1; possible D gene TRBD2, 6 bases. CDR3 size: 15 residues. Trimming left V 3 bases short and J 1 base short, with 13 bases between. From germline, CDR1 is SQVTM and CDR2 ANQGSEA. The CDR3 DNA reads TGCAGCGTTGATAGCGGCCTTATATCCTACAATGAGCAGTTCTTC. Protein: CSVDSGLISYNEQFF.

The chain recombines TRBV7-2 with TRBJ2-3, with D tentatively TRBD1 (6 bases). The V end lost 5 bases, the J end lost 0 bases, and 15 bases lay between the germline ends. CDR3 length: 16 residues. Germline CDR1 reads SGHTA; CDR2 reads FQGNSA. CDR3 loop: CASSPPGTRSTDTQYF. In nucleotides, the CDR3 is TGTGCCAGCAGCCCTCCCGGGACACGAAGCACAGATACGCAGTATTTT.

The gene calls are TRBV28 and TRBJ2-5, with D perhaps matching TRBD2 (6 bases). Germline assignment: CDR1 MDHEN and CDR2 SYDVKM. The CDR3 contains 15 residues. V gave up 6 bases and J gave up 5 bases, with 19 bases separating them. CDR3 DNA sequence: TGTGCCAGCAGCCGCCGGCGGGGCGTCGGGGAGACCCAGTACTTC. Its protein product is CASSRRRGVGETQYF. The full variable domain, with the rest looked up from reference TRBV28 and TRBJ2-5, is DVKVTQSSRYLVKRTGEKVFLECVQDMDHENMFWYRQDPGLGLRLIYFSYDVKMKEKGDIPEGYSVSREKKERFSLILESASTNQTSMYLCASSRRRGVGETQYFGPGTRLLVL.

This clone appeared a single time. The rearrangement joins TRBV5-1 to TRBJ2-5, with D possibly matching TRBD2 (6 bases). V lost 4 bases and J 4 bases, leaving 20 bases between the germline ends. Germline values: CDR1 SGHRS, CDR2 YFSETQ. The CDR3 has 16 amino acids. The CDR3 DNA follows: TGCGCCAGCAGCCGGCAATCGAGGGGTAGCGGAGAGACCCAGTACTTC. Its protein is CASSRQSRGSGETQYF.

The rearrangement uses TRBV10-3 and TRBJ2-5, with 7 bases that match TRBD1. The CDR3 has 16 amino acids. V shed 7 bases, J shed 0 bases, and the junction held 11 bases outside the gene matches. Germline values: CDR1 ENHRY, CDR2 SYGVKD. Here the CDR3 reads CAIKNFADRDQETQYF. The CDR3 nucleotides read TGTGCCATCAAAAATTTCGCCGACAGGGACCAAGAGACCCAGTACTTC.

The CDR3 sequence is CASSYTLGQKAYEQYF. DNA of the CDR3: TGTGCCAGCAGTTACACCCTGGGACAGAAAGCCTACGAGCAGTACTTC. This chain links TRBV6-5 with TRBJ2-7; 7 bases line up with TRBD1. Trimming cost V 2 bases and J 2 bases; bases outside gene matches: 9. The germline gives CDR1 MNHEY, CDR2 SVGAGI. The CDR3 has 16 residues.

This clone showed up just a few times. The chain employs TRBV25-1 and TRBJ2-2; 12 bases are a match to TRBD1. V dropped 8 bases and J dropped 7; count of bases not matched to a gene: 2. This CDR3 has 13 amino acids. The germline V gene has CDR1 MGHDK and CDR2 SYGVNS. CDR3 DNA sequence: TGTGCCAGCCGGGACAGGGGGCTCGGGGAGCTGTTTTTT. It codes for CASRDRGLGELFF.

The chain couples TRBV7-2 to TRBJ2-5, with 11 bases fitting TRBD1. In germline, CDR1 is SGHTA, CDR2 FQGNSA. This CDR3 has 14 residues. V lost 6 bases, J lost 5 bases, and 5 bases stayed unmatched. CDR3 nucleotide sequence: TGTGCCAGCAGTCCAGGACAGGGGGCGGAGACCCAGTACTTC. This translates into CASSPGQGAETQYF.

The CDR3 loop is CASRLNTEAFF. The CDR3 coding sequence is TGTGCCAGCAGACTTAACACTGAAGCTTTCTTT. The chain carries TRBV25-1 and TRBJ1-1, with D uncertain. Per the germline V gene, CDR1 is MGHDK and CDR2 is SYGVNS. V lost 6 bases to trimming and J lost 2 bases, with 4 bases between them. There are 11 residues in the CDR3. Complete variable domain (other parts from reference TRBV25-1 and TRBJ1-1): EADIYQTPRYLVIGTGKKITLECSQTMGHDKMYWYQQDPGMELHLIHYSYGVNSTEKGDLSSESTVSRIRTEHFPLTLESARPSHTSQYLCASRLNTEAFFGQGTRLTVV.

On this clone: The same CDR3 is also encoded by other DNA sequences in this sample. The chain couples TRBV7-6 to TRBJ2-1; D uncertain. The CDR3 runs to 13 residues. V lost 3 bases and J lost 1, with 4 bases in between. Germline assignment: CDR1 SGHVS and CDR2 FNYEAQ. The CDR3 DNA is TGTGCCAGCAGCTTCCAGTCCTACAATGAGCAGTTCTTC. Residues: CASSFQSYNEQFF.

The chain has TRBV4-3 and TRBJ2-6; no clear D gene. The V end was cut by 1 base, the J end by 0 bases, with 7 bases between. The CDR3 runs to 16 residues. The germline V gene has CDR1 LGHNA and CDR2 YSLEER. CDR3 in amino acids: CASSQVSGSGANVLTF. In nucleotides, the CDR3 is TGCGCCAGCAGCCAAGTTTCGGGCTCTGGGGCCAACGTCCTGACTTTC.

This chain links TRBV19 with TRBJ1-5; TRBD1 might be the D (5 bases). CDR1 and CDR2 (germline): LNHDA, SQIVND (reference sequence). The CDR3 runs to 15 residues. V lost 5 bases to trimming and J lost 5 bases, with 16 bases between them. The CDR3 here is CASSRPPGGYQPQHF. CDR3 nucleotide sequence: TGTGCCAGTAGTCGCCCTCCCGGGGGTTATCAGCCCCAGCATTTT.